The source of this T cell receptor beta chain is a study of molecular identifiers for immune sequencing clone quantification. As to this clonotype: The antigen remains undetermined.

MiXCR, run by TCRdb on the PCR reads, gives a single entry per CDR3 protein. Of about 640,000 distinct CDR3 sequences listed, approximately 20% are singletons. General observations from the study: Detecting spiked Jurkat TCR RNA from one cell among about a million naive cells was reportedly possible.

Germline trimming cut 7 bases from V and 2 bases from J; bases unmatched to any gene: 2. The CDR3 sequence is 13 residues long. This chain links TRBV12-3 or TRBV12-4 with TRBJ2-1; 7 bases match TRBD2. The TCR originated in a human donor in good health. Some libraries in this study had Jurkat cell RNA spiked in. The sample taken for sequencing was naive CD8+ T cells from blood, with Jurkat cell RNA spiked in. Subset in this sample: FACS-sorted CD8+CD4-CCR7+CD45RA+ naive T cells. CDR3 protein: CASIAGPYNEQFF. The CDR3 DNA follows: TGTGCCAGCATAGCGGGTCCCTACAATGAGCAGTTCTTC.